These T cell receptor beta chains were read from a single sample in a study of cytomegalovirus exposure and HLA in healthy donors. Data came from immunoSEQ multiplex PCR; TCRdb stores just in-frame clones and leaves some out. The sample contains about 150,000 clones, about two thirds of which appear only once. Sequencing was carried out using PBMCs. Every receptor here comes from a man over 45 in good health and CMV-seropositive. Both conserved end residues are part of each CDR3. The D gene is left open where the match is weak. Clone size, where shown, is once, few, many, or a class for clones that have expanded.

V gene,clone size,J gene,D gene,CDR3 DNA,CDR3 protein
TRBV25-1,NA,TRBJ1-6,TRBD1,TGTGCCAGCAGTGTGGGGGGACAGATTAATAATTCACCCCTCCACTTT,CASSVGGQINNSPLHF
TRBV2,NA,TRBJ1-6,NA,TGTGCCAGCACGGGAAACTATAATTCACCCCTCCACTTT,CASTGNYNSPLHF
TRBV11-2,NA,TRBJ2-1,TRBD2,TGTGCCAGCAGTTCTAGCGGGAATTCCTACAATGAGCAGTTCTTC,CASSSSGNSYNEQFF
TRBV5-1,NA,TRBJ1-4,TRBD1,TGCGCCAGCAGCTCCGGGACAGGACGTGAAAAACTGTTTTTT,CASSSGTGREKLFF
TRBV11-2,NA,TRBJ1-2,NA,TGTGCCAGCAGCTTAGTGCAGGGCACAACCTATGGCTACACCTTC,CASSLVQGTTYGYTF
TRBV2,NA,TRBJ1-5,TRBD1,TGTGCCAGCAGCTACGGGACAGCTAGCAATCAGCCCCAGCATTTT,CASSYGTASNQPQHF
TRBV6-6,NA,TRBJ1-2,NA,TGTGCCAGCAGTTACTCGCACCGAACAAACTATGGCTACACCTTC,CASSYSHRTNYGYTF
TRBV27,NA,TRBJ2-7,TRBD1,TGTGCCAGCAGTTCACTGTTCGGGACAGGAAATCGCGAGCAGTACTTC,CASSSLFGTGNREQYF
TRBV6-1,NA,TRBJ2-7,TRBD2,TGTGCCACCCGACTAGCGGGGGCCTACGAGCAGTACTTC,CATRLAGAYEQYF
TRBV19,NA,TRBJ1-1,TRBD1,TGTGCCAGTCTGCCAGGGGGCTTTTTTGAGACTGAAGCTTTCTTT,CASLPGGFFETEAFF
TRBV5-4,NA,TRBJ2-7,TRBD1,TGTGCCAGCAGCTGGGACAGGGGGTCCTACGAGCAGTACTTC,CASSWDRGSYEQYF
TRBV6-1,NA,TRBJ2-5,NA,TGTGCCAGCAGTGAAAACAAGAAAGAGACCCAGTACTTC,CASSENKKETQYF
TRBV4-2,NA,TRBJ1-3,NA,TGTGCCAGCAGCCAAGAGCCAGGCGGACTTGGAAACACCATATATTTT,CASSQEPGGLGNTIYF
TRBV15,few,TRBJ2-2,NA,TGTGCCACCAGCAGAGGACAGACCGGGGAGCTGTTTTTT,CATSRGQTGELFF
TRBV18,NA,TRBJ1-4,TRBD1,TGTGCCAGCTCACCAGGGACAGGGGCCGGAAGGGAAAAACTGTTTTTT,CASSPGTGAGREKLFF
TRBV6-5,NA,TRBJ1-2,TRBD1,TGTGCCAGCAGTTATATACAGGGGGTAGCTGGCTACACCTTC,CASSYIQGVAGYTF
TRBV6-1,NA,TRBJ2-7,NA,TGTGCCAGCAGTGAACGGGGGAGGCTCTCCTACGAGCAGTACTTC,CASSERGRLSYEQYF
TRBV5-1,NA,TRBJ2-1,NA,TGCGCCAGCACCCTTGGCGGGCCAAACAATGAGCAGTTCTTC,CASTLGGPNNEQFF
TRBV7-6,NA,TRBJ1-5,NA,TGTGCCAGCAGCCCGAGGGGGAATCAGCCCCAGCATTTT,CASSPRGNQPQHF
TRBV19,NA,TRBJ2-2,TRBD2,TGTGCCAGTAGTACCACGGGGCTAGCGGGAGTGACGTCCGGGGAGCTGTTTTTT,CASSTTGLAGVTSGELFF
TRBV6-1,few,TRBJ2-1,NA,TGTGCCAGCAGTGAAGATGCTAGCTATGCTGAGCAGTTCTTC,CASSEDASYAEQFF
TRBV4-2,NA,TRBJ2-1,TRBD2,TGTGCCAGCAGCCAAGCGACGGTCCCTAGCGGGAGGGGAAATGAGCAGTTCTTC,CASSQATVPSGRGNEQFF
TRBV7-3,few,TRBJ1-6,TRBD1,TGTGCCAGCAGCCTGGGGACAGGGGATAATTCACCCCTCCACTTT,CASSLGTGDNSPLHF
TRBV6-1,NA,TRBJ1-5,TRBD1,TGTGTCAGCAAGCCCGGGACAGGAAGGGATCAGCCCCAGCATTTT,CVSKPGTGRDQPQHF
TRBV7-9,NA,TRBJ2-1,TRBD2,TGTGCCAGCAGCTTCCAGACTAGCAAGTTCTTC,CASSFQTSKFF
TRBV2,NA,TRBJ2-6,NA,TGTGCCAGCAGTGAAGTTATCGGCTCTGGGGCCAACGTCCTGACTTTC,CASSEVIGSGANVLTF
TRBV10-3,NA,TRBJ1-6,TRBD1,TGTGCCATCAGTGACCTTGACAGGGGAAATTCACCCCTCCACTTT,CAISDLDRGNSPLHF
TRBV4-2,NA,TRBJ2-1,TRBD2,TGTGCCAGCAGCCAAGATTGGGATAGCGGGGGCCTGTACAATGAGCAGTTCTTC,CASSQDWDSGGLYNEQFF
TRBV7-2,NA,TRBJ2-6,NA,TGTGCCAGCAGCCGGGAGGGGGCGCGGGGGGCCAACGTCCTGACTTTC,CASSREGARGANVLTF
TRBV28,NA,TRBJ2-7,NA,TGTGCCAGCAGTTTATTACAGGAGCAGTACTTC,CASSLLQEQYF
TRBV5-1,NA,TRBJ1-1,TRBD1,TGCGCCAGCAGAACCGGGACAGGGGGCGATTATGGCACTGAAGCTTTCTTT,CASRTGTGGDYGTEAFF
TRBV7-3,once,TRBJ2-3,TRBD2,TGTGCCAGCAGCTCCGGACTAGCGGGAGGAGGGAATACGCAGTATTTT,CASSSGLAGGGNTQYF
TRBV7-2,NA,TRBJ2-5,TRBD2,TGTGCCAGCAGCTTGGGTCCCGCGGGAGGGGAGACCCAGTACTTC,CASSLGPAGGETQYF
TRBV27,NA,TRBJ2-7,NA,TGTGCCAGCAGCCCCGGGACACGCGCTTACGAGCAGTACTTC,CASSPGTRAYEQYF
TRBV13,once,TRBJ1-1,TRBD1,TGTGCCAGCAGCGGGACAGGGGAGAACACTGAAGCTTTCTTT,CASSGTGENTEAFF
TRBV13,NA,TRBJ2-7,TRBD2,TGTGCCAGCAGCGTCGAGGCTAGCGGGTCTCCCTACGAGCAGTACTTC,CASSVEASGSPYEQYF
TRBV6-5,NA,TRBJ1-1,TRBD1,TGTGCCAGCAGTTACTCCCAGGGGGTGAACACTGAAGCTTTCTTT,CASSYSQGVNTEAFF
TRBV7-2,NA,TRBJ1-1,NA,TGTGCCAGCAGCTTTATGAGGAACACTGAAGCTTTCTTT,CASSFMRNTEAFF
TRBV19,few,TRBJ2-7,TRBD1,TGTGCCAGTAGCGGGACAGTCCCCTCCGAGCAGTACTTC,CASSGTVPSEQYF
TRBV6-1,NA,TRBJ1-5,NA,TGTGCCAGCACCACGGGGTGGTATCAGCCCCAGCATTTT,CASTTGWYQPQHF
TRBV7-2,once,TRBJ2-5,NA,TGTGCCAGCAGCTTAGGGTCGGGGAGGGAGACCCAGTACTTC,CASSLGSGRETQYF
TRBV25-1,NA,TRBJ2-1,TRBD2,TGTGCCAGCAGTGAATATAAGGGCGCTAGCGGGAGGACCAATGAGCAGTTCTTC,CASSEYKGASGRTNEQFF
TRBV27,NA,TRBJ1-6,NA,TGTGCCAGCAGCAGGGGTGTTTGGAATTCACCCCTCCACTTT,CASSRGVWNSPLHF
TRBV2,once,TRBJ2-1,NA,TGTGCCAGCAGTGAAGGTGGGCAGAAGCAGTTCTTC,CASSEGGQKQFF
TRBV6-6,NA,TRBJ2-2,NA,TGTGCCACCATGGGGAGGTCGAACACCGGGGAGCTGTTTTTT,CATMGRSNTGELFF
TRBV18,NA,TRBJ2-1,TRBD2,TGTGCCAGCTCACCAAGGACTAGCTCGAATGAGCAGTTCTTC,CASSPRTSSNEQFF
TRBV6-1,few,TRBJ1-6,NA,TGTGCCAGCCGGAGGGAACGGACCTATAATTCACCCCTCCACTTT,CASRRERTYNSPLHF
TRBV4-1,NA,TRBJ1-5,NA,TGCGCCAGCAGCCAAGTTCAAGGGGTTCGGACAAATCAGCCCCAGCATTTT,CASSQVQGVRTNQPQHF